This note documents a single T cell receptor beta chain sequence. Germline V lookup: CDR1 MNHEY, CDR2 SMNVEV (reference sequence). The J segment lost 0 bases and the V segment lost 5 bases, leaving 4 bases of the junction unmatched. The CDR3 has 15 amino acids. The data were taken from a study of T cell responses to AZD1222 COVID-19 vaccine. Profiling relied on immunoSEQ multiplex PCR, and the TCRdb table lists in-frame clones only, not all of them. The sample shows roughly 100,000 clones, about 87% of them seen only once. V and J are TRBV27 and TRBJ1-1, with 9 bases that match TRBD1. This clonotype was obtained from an adult who received the AZD1222 COVID-19 vaccine. The source was peripheral blood, collected 28 days after the second AZD1222 dose. This CDR3 is CASSKRDRVNTEAFF. The CDR3 DNA is TGTGCCAGCAGTAAGAGGGACAGGGTGAACACTGAAGCTTTCTTT.